Each of the 11 T cell receptor beta chains below was sequenced from the same sample in a study of blood T cell repertoires in COVID-19. TCRdb's copy holds only in-frame clones and misses some; the assay was immunoSEQ multiplex PCR. This repertoire shows fewer than 50,000 clones, roughly 89% found once; its top ten account for less than 30%. Sequenced material: peripheral blood. These receptors were obtained from a man aged 60-69 years with active or convalescent COVID-19.

V is TRBV24-1 and J is TRBJ1-5; TRBD1 matches 8 bases. Germline lookup yields CDR1 KGHDR and CDR2 SFDVKD. V was clipped by 3 bases and J by 2 bases; unmatched bases: 5. The CDR3 is made up of 16 amino acids. The CDR3 DNA is TGTGCCACCAGTGATAACAGGGGGACGGGCAATCAGCCCCAGCATTTT. This gives the protein CATSDNRGTGNQPQHF.

The V call is TRBV28, the J call TRBJ2-1, with TRBD2 matching over 14 bases. J was trimmed by 3 bases and V by 3 bases; bases with no gene match: 7. The CDR3 has 18 residues. Looked up from germline, CDR1 is MDHEN and CDR2 is SYDVKM. CDR3 amino acids: CASSFPGLAGESYNEQFF. CDR3 DNA sequence: TGTGCCAGCAGTTTCCCGGGACTAGCGGGAGAGAGCTACAATGAGCAGTTCTTC. The whole variable domain, filled in from reference TRBV28 and TRBJ2-1, reads DVKVTQSSRYLVKRTGEKVFLECVQDMDHENMFWYRQDPGLGLRLIYFSYDVKMKEKGDIPEGYSVSREKKERFSLILESASTNQTSMYLCASSFPGLAGESYNEQFFGPGTRLTVL.

The V and J genes are TRBV10-3 and TRBJ2-2; 12 nucleotides align to TRBD2. The ends lost 10 bases at V and 5 bases at J; junction bases unmatched: 2. This CDR3 comprises 13 residues. Per germline, CDR1 ENHRY and CDR2 SYGVKD. CDR3 in DNA: TGTGCCACTACTAGCGGGGGGACCGGGGAGCTGTTTTTT. It translates to CATTSGGTGELFF.

The chain links TRBV13 to TRBJ1-5, with unresolved D. Trimming cost V 7 bases and J 0 bases, with 10 bases left between them. The CDR3 loop spans 14 amino acids. Per the germline V gene, CDR1 is PRHDT and CDR2 is FYEKMQ (reference sequence). CDR3 nucleotides: TGTGCCAGCAACCGGGGTCATAGCAATCAGCCCCAGCATTTT. Encoded protein: CASNRGHSNQPQHF.

The chain joins TRBV7-6 to TRBJ2-7, with TRBD2 matching over 14 bases. V shed 4 bases, J shed 1 base, and the junction held 12 bases outside the gene matches. Germline CDR1 SGHVS, CDR2 FNYEAQ. CDR3 size: 19 residues. This chain's CDR3 is CASSSLTGLAGGMSYEQYF. The CDR3 DNA reads TGTGCCAGCAGCTCCCTTACTGGACTAGCGGGAGGAATGTCCTACGAGCAGTACTTC.

This clone was seen just once. The J gene is TRBJ2-7, the V gene TRBV19; 7 bases match TRBD2. Looked up from germline, CDR1 is LNHDA and CDR2 is SQIVND (reference sequence). Trimming cost V 1 base and J 2 bases; bases outside gene matches: 2. The CDR3 is made up of 14 amino acids. CDR3 bases: TGTGCCAGTAGTATAGTCGGGAGGACCTACGAGCAGTACTTC. It yields the protein CASSIVGRTYEQYF.

The V and J genes are TRBV11-2 and TRBJ2-5; perhaps TRBD2 as D (6 bases). Germline V gene sequence: CDR1 SGHAT, CDR2 FQNNGV. Trimming took 1 base from V and 2 from J, leaving 11 bases between them. The CDR3 runs to 15 residues. The CDR3 is CASSLGHAGQETQYF. The CDR3 DNA is TGTGCCAGCAGCTTAGGGCATGCGGGACAAGAGACCCAGTACTTC.

Within the sample, this clone is medium-sized (0.01 to 0.1%). The CDR3 region is CASSLGLLANLGERTDTQYF. The DNA of the CDR3 is TGTGCCAGCAGCTTAGGCCTTCTGGCGAACCTAGGGGAACGCACAGATACGCAGTATTTT. V and J are TRBV13 and TRBJ2-3, with D perhaps TRBD1 (5 bases). Germline CDR1 reads PRHDT; CDR2 reads FYEKMQ (reference sequence). The CDR3 loop spans 20 amino acids. The V and J ends lost 0 bases and 1 base respectively, with 23 bases between them.

The chain uses TRBV7-8 and TRBJ2-1, with 7 nucleotides matching TRBD2. Trimming cost V 3 bases and J 5 bases; bases outside gene matches: 7. The CDR3 is 15 residues long. CDR1 is SGHVS and CDR2 is FQNEAQ in the germline V gene. The CDR3 loop is CASSLRLANNNEQFF. In DNA, the CDR3 is TGTGCCAGCAGCTTGCGACTAGCTAACAACAATGAGCAGTTCTTC.

The CDR3: CASSLAGASSYNEQFF. CDR3 DNA sequence: TGTGCCAGCAGCTTAGCGGGGGCGAGCTCCTACAATGAGCAGTTCTTC. The chain uses TRBV7-2 and TRBJ2-1, with D tentatively TRBD1 (6 bases). Germline V gene lookup returns CDR1 SGHTA and CDR2 FQGNSA. V lost 0 bases, J lost 0 bases, and 9 bases lay in between. The CDR3 contains 16 residues. The full variable domain, its missing parts supplied by reference TRBV7-2 and TRBJ2-1, is GAGVSQSPSNKVTEKGKDVELRCDPISGHTALYWYRQSLGQGLEFLIYFQGNSAPDKSGLPSDRFSAERTGGSVSTLTIQRTQQEDSAVYLCASSLAGASSYNEQFFGPGTRLTVL.

V is TRBV28 and J is TRBJ1-2, with D possibly matching TRBD1 (5 bases). Germline V gene data show CDR1 as MDHEN and CDR2 as SYDVKM. V was cut by 4 bases and J by 4 bases, with 16 bases left in between. CDR3 size: 15 residues. Written as DNA, the CDR3 is TGTGCCAGCAGTTCCTCGGAGGGACGGATCTATGGCTACACCTTC. Translating it yields CASSSSEGRIYGYTF.